The rows below give T cell receptor beta chains drawn from one sample of a study of T cells in Graves' hyperthyroidism and ophthalmopathy. From the multiplex PCR reads, TCRdb called clonotypes with MiXCR, one entry per CDR3 protein. The sample carries roughly 640,000 distinct CDR3 sequences, 16% recorded once. Sequenced sample: blood. These receptor sequences come from a middle-aged woman with Graves' ophthalmopathy. The CDR3 runs from the conserved cysteine through the conserved F or W. A D gene is named only where the DNA matches it firmly. The size field is filled for only some rows; it gives once, few, many or a size class.

clone_size d_call j_call v_call cdr3_aa cdr3_nt
many TRBD2 TRBJ2-7 TRBV20-1 CSATAPGTSGSYEQYF TGCAGTGCTACCGCTCCCGGGACTAGCGGGTCCTACGAGCAGTACTTC
few NA TRBJ1-3 TRBV20-1 CSARTDGNTIYF TGCAGTGCGAGGACAGACGGAAACACCATATATTTT
NA NA TRBJ2-1 TRBV9 CASARGDNEQFF TGTGCCAGCGCTCGTGGGGACAATGAGCAGTTCTTC
NA TRBD2 TRBJ2-1 TRBV19 CASNSGRAYNEQFF TGTGCCAGTAATAGCGGGAGGGCCTACAATGAGCAGTTCTTC
many NA TRBJ2-3 TRBV18 CASSPPGGPDTQYF TGTGCCAGCTCACCACCGGGGGGCCCAGATACGCAGTATTTT
NA TRBD1 TRBJ2-7 TRBV28 CASSRRGTGGPAQYF TGTGCCAGCAGTCGCCGAGGGACAGGGGGGCCGGCGCAGTACTTC
many TRBD1 TRBJ2-1 TRBV7-2 CASSFFGQGANEQFF TGTGCCAGCAGCTTTTTTGGACAGGGGGCCAATGAGCAGTTCTTC
NA NA TRBJ1-1 TRBV12-3/TRBV12-4 CASSWTQGGGTEAFF TGTGCCAGCAGTTGGACCCAGGGTGGGGGCACTGAAGCTTTCTTT
many NA TRBJ1-4 TRBV18 CASSLRHATNEKLFF TGTGCCAGCTCTCTCCGACACGCAACTAATGAAAAACTGTTTTTT
NA TRBD2 TRBJ2-7 TRBV6-2/TRBV6-3 CASRPLRSGHSYEQYF TGTGCCAGCAGACCCCTCCGTAGCGGGCACTCCTACGAGCAGTACTTC
NA TRBD1 TRBJ2-7 TRBV4-1 CASSQSGQNSYEQYF TGCGCCAGCAGCCAGTCGGGACAGAACTCCTACGAGCAGTACTTC
NA TRBD1 TRBJ2-7 TRBV10-2 CASSPGTGVFHEQYF TGCGCCAGCAGCCCCGGGACAGGGGTGTTCCACGAGCAGTACTTC
NA TRBD1 TRBJ2-5 TRBV5-1 CASSWGTGGEETQYF TGCGCCAGCAGCTGGGGGACAGGGGGAGAGGAGACCCAGTACTTC
many NA TRBJ1-1 TRBV20-1 CSARVVFAENTEAFF TGCAGTGCTAGAGTTGTGTTTGCAGAGAACACTGAAGCTTTCTTT
NA NA TRBJ1-1 TRBV6-1 CASTDRPDTEAFF TGTGCCAGCACCGACAGACCTGACACTGAAGCTTTCTTT
many TRBD1 TRBJ2-3 TRBV5-1 CASSPSTQGLADTQYF TGCGCCAGCAGCCCTAGCACACAGGGGTTGGCAGATACGCAGTATTTT
many NA TRBJ2-7 TRBV5-1 CASSRDVTYEQYF TGCGCCAGCAGTCGGGACGTAACCTACGAGCAGTACTTC
NA TRBD2 TRBJ2-3 TRBV20-1 CSAASSGGLDTQYF TGCAGTGCTGCTTCTAGCGGGGGTTTGGATACGCAGTATTTT
NA NA TRBJ1-2 TRBV18 CASSPTGHNYGYTF TGTGCCAGCTCACCAACGGGACACAACTATGGCTACACCTTC
few NA TRBJ2-2 TRBV6-2/TRBV6-3 CASRRQPRDSYTGELFF TGTGCCAGCAGACGCCAACCTCGGGACTCCTACACCGGGGAGCTGTTTTTT
many NA TRBJ2-7 TRBV20-1 CSAREGAGTEQYF TGCAGTGCTAGAGAGGGGGCGGGGACCGAGCAGTACTTC
few NA TRBJ2-4 TRBV4-1 CASSQEGGGQWIQYF TGCGCCAGCAGCCAAGAGGGCGGGGGCCAATGGATTCAGTACTTC
NA TRBD1 TRBJ1-4 TRBV19 CASSAGQPKEKLFF TGTGCCAGTAGTGCGGGACAGCCTAAAGAAAAACTGTTTTTT
NA TRBD1 TRBJ2-2 TRBV6-1 CASSQPGQGTTGELFF TGTGCCAGCAGTCAACCGGGACAGGGGACCACCGGGGAGCTGTTTTTT
few NA TRBJ2-5 TRBV6-5 CASSYTRGVETQYF TGTGCCAGCAGTTACACCAGGGGGGTAGAGACCCAGTACTTC
many TRBD2 TRBJ2-3 TRBV20-1 CSASPSGGSTDTQYF TGCAGTGCTAGTCCTAGCGGGGGTAGCACAGATACGCAGTATTTT
many NA TRBJ2-5 TRBV20-1 CSARRRGSQETQYF TGCAGTGCTAGACGGCGGGGTTCACAAGAGACCCAGTACTTC
NA TRBD2 TRBJ2-1 TRBV29-1 CSVRPGLAGVEQFF TGCAGCGTCCGCCCGGGACTAGCGGGAGTTGAGCAGTTCTTC
many NA TRBJ2-1 TRBV28 CASSWTRRGGNEQFF TGTGCCAGCAGTTGGACCCGCAGGGGCGGCAATGAGCAGTTCTTC
many NA TRBJ1-2 TRBV6-1 CASEWAGDPNYGYTF TGTGCCAGCGAATGGGCTGGGGACCCTAACTATGGCTACACCTTC
NA TRBD2 TRBJ2-5 TRBV6-2/TRBV6-3 CASSYSSSGVPYF TGTGCCAGCAGTTACTCGAGTAGCGGGGTCCCGTACTTC
once NA TRBJ1-6 TRBV6-2/TRBV6-3 CASSYLYGGDSPLHF TGTGCCAGCAGTTATTTGTACGGAGGAGATTCACCCCTCCACTTT
NA NA TRBJ2-1 TRBV20-1 CSARDLQAGAYNEQFF TGCAGTGCTAGAGATCTGCAGGCTGGGGCCTACAATGAGCAGTTCTTC
NA NA TRBJ2-3 TRBV12-3/TRBV12-4 CASRPQPDTQYF TGTGCCAGCAGGCCCCAGCCAGATACGCAGTATTTT
few NA TRBJ2-5 TRBV14 CASSHPGWMETQYF TGTGCCAGCAGCCACCCCGGGTGGATGGAGACCCAGTACTTC
many TRBD2 TRBJ2-1 TRBV3-1 CASSQDSVLAGNSGIDEQFF TGTGCCAGCAGCCAAGATTCAGTACTAGCGGGTAATTCGGGTATCGATGAGCAGTTCTTC
many NA TRBJ2-7 TRBV5-1 CASSAGQISDEQYF TGCGCCAGCAGCGCGGGACAGATCTCGGACGAGCAGTACTTC
NA NA TRBJ2-2 TRBV7-6 CASSSTPRGTGELFF TGTGCCAGCAGTTCCACCCCCCGGGGCACCGGGGAGCTGTTTTTT
many NA TRBJ2-7 TRBV28 CASTFRNTGTRNYEQYF TGTGCCAGCACTTTCCGAAACACCGGGACCCGGAACTACGAGCAGTACTTC
NA TRBD1 TRBJ1-3 TRBV3-1 CASSPGGWGNTIYF TGTGCCAGCAGCCCAGGGGGTTGGGGAAACACCATATATTTT
many NA TRBJ1-3 TRBV9 CASSPTDSGNTIYF TGTGCCAGCAGCCCCACAGACTCTGGAAACACCATATATTTT
many NA TRBJ1-1 TRBV29-1 CSGAGNMNTEAFF TGCAGCGGGGCGGGCAACATGAACACTGAAGCTTTCTTT
many TRBD1 TRBJ2-3 TRBV5-1 CASSLGQGGTDTQYF TGTGCCAGCTCACTAGGACAGGGAGGCACAGATACGCAGTATTTT
NA TRBD2 TRBJ2-3 TRBV10-3 CAISDAGGRTDTQYF TGTGCCATCAGTGATGCGGGGGGGCGCACAGATACGCAGTATTTT
many TRBD2 TRBJ2-7 TRBV28 CASSLLSGRGYEQYF TGTGCCAGCAGTTTGCTTAGCGGGAGGGGGTACGAGCAGTACTTC
NA NA TRBJ1-2 TRBV6-5 CASSYSISGYTF TGTGCCAGCAGTTACTCCATTAGTGGCTACACCTTC
NA NA TRBJ1-3 TRBV5-4 CASSPDLAVGGNTIYF TGTGCCAGCAGCCCGGATTTAGCTGTTGGGGGAAACACCATATATTTT
NA TRBD2 TRBJ2-2 TRBV20-1 CSARETGTSGNTGELFF TGCAGTGCTAGAGAGACAGGGACTAGCGGTAACACCGGGGAGCTGTTTTTT
NA NA TRBJ2-7 TRBV7-9 CASSDRGSGLPSYEQYF TGTGCCAGCAGCGACCGAGGGTCGGGGCTGCCCTCCTACGAGCAGTACTTC
many NA TRBJ2-5 TRBV20-1 CSARPGQETQYF TGCAGTGCTAGACCAGGCCAAGAGACCCAGTACTTC
many NA TRBJ1-1 TRBV18 CASSPGRTEAFF TGTGCCAGCTCACCAGGGAGAACTGAAGCTTTCTTT